This entry concerns a single T cell receptor beta chain. What antigen it recognizes has not been identified. No base qualities exist here, and no much larger clone lies one base off it. Relative to germline, V is 2 bases shorter and J is 5 bases shorter, with 9 bases between their ends. The CDR3 goes from the cysteine to the phenylalanine over 13 residues. CDR3 DNA is the only sequence kept; it has 39 bases, read in frame from the first base. The germline V gene gives CDR1 as SGHVS and CDR2 as FNYEAQ. Patients with autoimmune disease history or receiving systemic immunosuppression were excluded from the trial. Peripheral blood for TCR sequencing was collected from all dose cohorts at baseline, on cycle 4 day 1, and on cycle 7 day 1. Samples came from an open-label, multicenter, first-in-human phase I dose-escalation trial of ivuxolimab. The trial enrolled adults with locally advanced or metastatic head and neck squamous cell, hepatocellular, melanoma or renal cell carcinoma. Before TCR sequencing, CD4+ T cells and CD8+ T cells from peripheral blood were sorted into separate populations.

The data are from a study of OX40 agonist ivuxolimab in advanced cancers. For context, the study as a whole: Ivuxolimab was an agonistic, fully human IgG2 monoclonal antibody directed against OX40 (CD134), a costimulatory receptor. Intravenous ivuxolimab was administered to patients every 2 weeks at six dose levels: 0.01, 0.1, 0.3, 1.5, 3 and 10 mg/kg. Of the roughly 50 dose-escalation patients, hepatocellular carcinoma was present in approximately 20, melanoma in approximately 15, renal cell carcinoma in 9 and head and neck cancer in 9. A male proportion of about 79% and a mean age of roughly 55 years, ranging from about 23 to 90, were recorded for the dose-escalation cohort. Prior anti-PD-1, anti-PD-L1 or anti-CTLA-4 therapy was permitted, and 30% to 45% of dose-escalation patients had received checkpoint inhibitors. Three dose-escalation patients achieved partial responses, one with hepatocellular carcinoma and two with cutaneous melanoma. Peripheral TCRbeta sequencing was intended to test whether TCR sequence diversity was altered and clonal T-cell expansion was caused by ivuxolimab. The paper reports the monotherapy dose-escalation portion (N = 52 patients) of the phase I ivuxolimab trial.

Overall results and qualifications from the work: At doses of 0.1 to 3.0 mg/kg, clonal expansion of both CD4+ and CD8+ blood T cells was observed from baseline to week 6. In the 0.1-3.0 mg/kg groups, partial responders were among the patients with the lowest normalized peripheral clonal expansion, particularly in CD8+ T cells. On average, CD8+ T cells showed more expanded clones than CD4+ T cells after ivuxolimab. Low levels of normalized T-cell clonal expansion were also seen in some patients who did not respond. The antigen specificity of the peripheral T cells that underwent clonal expansion was not determined.

To sequence the TCRbeta CDR3 region, genomic DNA was isolated from the sorted cells. The immunoSEQ Assay was used for sequencing of TCRbeta CDR3 regions. Here the immuneACCESS table is served through TCRdb, limited to in-frame sequences with V and J called. Missing clones are a known gap in these copies; in checked studies unresolved V genes cover under half, and the rest lacks a known reason. The sample contains tens of thousands of clones, roughly 86% of them found a single time. Around 2.8% of the sample is in the top ten clones. The source is an adult with an advanced solid tumor such as melanoma, head and neck, liver or kidney cancer. Sequencing was performed on CD4+ or CD8+ T cells sorted from blood, taken in a trial of the OX40 agonist ivuxolimab. The chain links TRBV7-6 with TRBJ1-2; the D gene lacks a confident call. The sequenced DNA: TGTGCCAGCAGCTTAAGCGTCACGTATGGCTACACCTTC. Its amino acids are CASSLSVTYGYTF.